This is a list of T cell receptor beta chains from one sample in a study of cytomegalovirus exposure and HLA in healthy donors. Profiling relied on immunoSEQ multiplex PCR, and the TCRdb table lists in-frame clones only, not all of them. Among roughly 150,000 clones, 80% to 85% were seen once, and the ten largest hold around 8%. The sample consisted of PBMCs. Receptors were obtained from a male donor in good health and CMV-seropositive. Both conserved end residues are part of each CDR3. The D gene is left open where the match is weak. Where a row states a size, it is once, few, many or the class of an expanded clone; other rows omit it.

D | size | J | V | DNA | CDR3
. | . | TRBJ2-5 | TRBV11-2 | TGTGCCAGCAGCTCCCGGTGGGAGACCCAGTACTTC | CASSSRWETQYF
TRBD1 | once | TRBJ1-4 | TRBV4-1 | TGCGCCAGCAGCCAACCCCGGGACAGCGAAAAACTGTTTTTT | CASSQPRDSEKLFF
TRBD2 | . | TRBJ2-3 | TRBV27 | TGTGCCAGCACCCGATCTCCTAGCGGGAAGGGAGATACGCAGTATTTT | CASTRSPSGKGDTQYF
. | . | TRBJ2-1 | TRBV7-6 | TGTGCCAGCAGCCAGTCTACCGCGGATGAGCAGTTCTTC | CASSQSTADEQFF
. | . | TRBJ1-1 | TRBV6-5 | TGTGCCAGCAGCCTCACAGGATTGAACACTGAAGCTTTCTTT | CASSLTGLNTEAFF
. | . | TRBJ2-5 | TRBV7-6 | TGTGCCAGCAGCTTAGCGGTAGACTTACAGTACTTC | CASSLAVDLQYF
TRBD2 | few | TRBJ2-2 | TRBV19 | TGTGCCAGTAGTGTCCGGGGGGCTAGCGGGAGCCGGGAGCTGTTTTTT | CASSVRGASGSRELFF
. | once | TRBJ1-2 | TRBV18 | TGTGCCAGCTCACCAGAAACGGAGTATGGCTACACCTTC | CASSPETEYGYTF
. | . | TRBJ1-1 | TRBV27 | TGTGCCAGCACCCGAGGCCCGCGCGCTGAAGCTTTCTTT | CASTRGPRAEAFF
TRBD2 | few | TRBJ2-1 | TRBV10-3 | TGTGCCATCGGTTCAGCGCGGGAGGCGAACGATGAGCAGTTCTTC | CAIGSAREANDEQFF
TRBD1 | . | TRBJ2-1 | TRBV10-3 | TGTGCCATCAGTGATACAGGGACAGGGGGAAGTGAGCAGTTCTTC | CAISDTGTGGSEQFF
TRBD2 | . | TRBJ2-4 | TRBV7-9 | TGTGCCAGCAGCCTCTTACCCGGGACTAGTGGAAACATTCAGTACTTC | CASSLLPGTSGNIQYF
. | . | TRBJ1-2 | TRBV14 | TGTGCCAGCAGCCAAGGTAGTTTTAACTATGGCTACACCTTC | CASSQGSFNYGYTF
. | . | TRBJ2-2 | TRBV7-8 | TGTGCCAGCACCGTCCACACCGGGGAGCTGTTTTTT | CASTVHTGELFF
TRBD1 | . | TRBJ1-6 | TRBV7-2 | TGTGCCAGCAGCGCGACAGGGGCCAAGAATTCACCCCTCCACTTT | CASSATGAKNSPLHF
TRBD1 | . | TRBJ2-3 | TRBV7-6 | TGTGCCAGCAGCTCCCCGGGACAGGGGTTCCCAGATACGCAGTATTTT | CASSSPGQGFPDTQYF
TRBD1 | . | TRBJ1-2 | TRBV4-1 | TGCGCCAGCAGCCAGACAGGGTCGGGTTATGGCTACACCTTC | CASSQTGSGYGYTF
. | . | TRBJ2-3 | TRBV5-1 | TGCGCCAGCAGCATCCTGGGGGCAGGGGTGGCTGCAGATACGCAGTATTTT | CASSILGAGVAADTQYF
. | . | TRBJ2-5 | TRBV5-1 | TGCGCCAGCAGCTTGGAGACACCCCGGGAGACCCAGTACTTC | CASSLETPRETQYF
. | . | TRBJ2-1 | TRBV7-6 | TGTGCCAGCAGCTTAGCGGAGACGAATGATAGGTTCTTC | CASSLAETNDRFF
TRBD1 | . | TRBJ1-1 | TRBV2 | TGTGCCAGCAGTCCCGACAGGGGGAGGACTGAAGCTTTCTTT | CASSPDRGRTEAFF
TRBD1 | few | TRBJ1-2 | TRBV6-5 | TGTGCCAGCGCCGGGACAGACTATGGCTACACCTTC | CASAGTDYGYTF
TRBD1 | . | TRBJ2-3 | TRBV30 | TGTGCCTGGAGTGGAGCAGGGGGAACAGATACGCAGTATTTT | CAWSGAGGTDTQYF
. | . | TRBJ1-3 | TRBV30 | TGTGCCTGGAGTGTACGCAGGGCCTCTGGAAACACCATATATTTT | CAWSVRRASGNTIYF
TRBD1 | . | TRBJ2-2 | TRBV4-1 | TGCGCCAGCAGCAAAGGACAGGCCACGATCGGGACCGGGGAGCTGTTTTTT | CASSKGQATIGTGELFF
TRBD2 | few | TRBJ2-5 | TRBV4-3 | TGCGCCAGCAGCCAAGGAGCGGGGAAAGGAAGCGAGACCCAGTACTTC | CASSQGAGKGSETQYF
TRBD1 | . | TRBJ1-4 | TRBV5-4 | TGTGCCAGCAGCTTGCAGGGGGCAAGTGAAAAACTGTTTTTT | CASSLQGASEKLFF
TRBD1 | . | TRBJ1-1 | TRBV6-5 | TGTGCCAGCAGAGCACCTGGGACAGGGAACACTGAAGCTTTCTTT | CASRAPGTGNTEAFF